The 5 T cell receptor beta chains below were found in one sample sequenced in a study of T cells in Graves' hyperthyroidism and ophthalmopathy. TCR beta CDR3 regions were amplified from RNA. An initial round of RT-PCR targeting the TCR CDR3 relied on the HTBI primer set. TCRdb fed the multiplex PCR reads into MiXCR, producing one record per CDR3 protein. This repertoire shows around 340,000 distinct CDR3 sequences, 15% to 20% found once; its top ten account for roughly 15%. Material for sequencing was blood. Source of these receptors: a woman between 35 and 50 years old with Graves' ophthalmopathy.

This clonotype was seen only a few times. The chain uses TRBV9 and TRBJ2-7; maybe TRBD2 (6 bases). Trimming left V 4 bases short and J 7 bases short, with 12 bases between. The germline V gene encodes CDR1 SGDLS and CDR2 YYNGEE. The CDR3 is made up of 12 amino acids. The CDR3 is CASSSPAGEQYF. Here the CDR3 DNA reads TGTGCCAGCAGCTCTCCCGCGGGAGAGCAGTACTTC.

The chain combines TRBV6-1 with TRBJ2-7; possibly TRBD1 for D (5 bases). The V gene lost 2 bases and the J gene lost 3 bases, with 26 bases spanning the gap. CDR1 and CDR2 from the germline V gene are MNHNS and SASEGT. The CDR3 is 19 residues long. CDR3 nucleotides: TGTGCCAGCAGTGAACAAGTCTCGGAGTTCTTATGGGGCCTCTACGAGCAGTACTTC. Protein: CASSEQVSEFLWGLYEQYF.

The chain has TRBV6-1 and TRBJ1-2, with a weak D call TRBD1 (6 bases). Trimming removed 4 bases at V and 1 base at J, with 16 bases between. CDR3 size: 16 residues. Germline CDR1 is MNHNS and CDR2 is SASEGT. Written as DNA, the CDR3 is TGTGCCAGCAGTGGGATCGACAGGCAGATTAACTATGGCTACACCTTC. This gives the protein CASSGIDRQINYGYTF.

This clonotype was counted ten times or more. J is TRBJ1-1 and V is TRBV6-5; D call uncertain. The V gene lost 2 bases and the J gene lost 0 bases, with 7 bases spanning the gap. The CDR3 extends over 14 amino acids. The germline CDR1 and CDR2 sequences are MNHEY and SVGAGI. The CDR3 sequence is CASSYGRVNTEAFF. CDR3 DNA: TGTGCCAGCAGTTACGGGAGGGTGAACACTGAAGCTTTCTTT.

This clonotype was seen repeatedly, ten times or more. V is TRBV25-1 and J is TRBJ2-2; TRBD1 agrees at 11 bases. Germline CDR1 and CDR2: MGHDK and SYGVNS. Losses at the gene ends were 10 bases for V and 5 bases for J; bases not matched to a gene: 6. CDR3 length: 14 residues. Here the CDR3 reads CATTGQGGTGELFF. The CDR3 DNA reads as TGTGCCACCACGGGACAGGGGGGTACCGGGGAGCTGTTTTTT.